Listed below are T cell receptor beta chains from one sample, sequenced in a study of CD8+ T cells in alopecia areata. Assay used: immunoSEQ multiplex PCR; TCRdb lists only in-frame clones, some missing. The data contain 150,000 to 200,000 clones, about 60% of them singletons. Material for sequencing was CD4+ T cells sorted from blood. Receptors originate from a human donor in good health. The CDR3 runs from the conserved cysteine through the conserved F or W. A D gene is named only where the DNA matches it firmly.

j_gene,d_gene,v_gene,len,CDR3aa
TRBJ1-1,.,TRBV11-2,14,CASSLDHRAREAFF
TRBJ1-1,TRBD1,TRBV5-1,13,CASSTGGDTEAFF
TRBJ1-2,TRBD1,TRBV19,13,CASTPTGRDGYTF
TRBJ2-5,.,TRBV11-2,14,CASSRGASQETQYF
TRBJ2-5,.,TRBV5-1,12,CASSLRGETQYF
TRBJ2-7,.,TRBV6-1,13,CASSAWRGDEQYF
TRBJ2-2,TRBD1,TRBV6-5,15,CASRQGAVDTGELFF
TRBJ2-3,.,TRBV2,12,CASRDRIGTQYF
TRBJ2-5,.,TRBV29-1,12,CSVDQGRATQYF
TRBJ2-3,.,TRBV15,15,CATSRDPMSTDTQYF
TRBJ1-1,.,TRBV14,13,CASSATVNTEAFF
TRBJ2-5,TRBD1,TRBV29-1,12,CSARTGRRTQYF
TRBJ1-1,.,TRBV20-1,11,CSAKRDTEAFF
TRBJ2-3,TRBD2,TRBV13,15,CASTPPSGPTDTQYF
TRBJ2-1,TRBD2,TRBV7-9,18,CASSLQGVGLPIVNEQFF
TRBJ2-3,.,TRBV7-8,15,CASSFEGAPGDTQYF
TRBJ1-5,.,TRBV19,15,CASRIITGTNQPQHF
TRBJ1-5,.,TRBV30,15,CAWSVGDTFPQPQHF
TRBJ1-1,TRBD1,TRBV5-6,13,CASELTGDTEAFF
TRBJ1-2,.,TRBV6-5,13,CASSPDRVGGYTF
TRBJ2-7,.,TRBV25-1,15,CASSEMSSPRYEQYF
TRBJ2-7,.,TRBV29-1,12,CSVGQGREEQYF
TRBJ2-7,.,TRBV30,10,CAWGSYEQYF
TRBJ2-5,TRBD2,TRBV30,14,CAWSVALAGGAQYF
TRBJ2-1,TRBD2,TRBV5-1,14,CASSWGGSVNEQFF
TRBJ1-5,.,TRBV19,15,CASTTLDGPNQPQHF
TRBJ2-1,.,TRBV5-1,13,CASSGGRYNEQFF
TRBJ1-2,TRBD1,TRBV29-1,11,CSDGTGSGYTF
TRBJ1-5,.,TRBV5-1,15,CASSPGAQFGQPQHF